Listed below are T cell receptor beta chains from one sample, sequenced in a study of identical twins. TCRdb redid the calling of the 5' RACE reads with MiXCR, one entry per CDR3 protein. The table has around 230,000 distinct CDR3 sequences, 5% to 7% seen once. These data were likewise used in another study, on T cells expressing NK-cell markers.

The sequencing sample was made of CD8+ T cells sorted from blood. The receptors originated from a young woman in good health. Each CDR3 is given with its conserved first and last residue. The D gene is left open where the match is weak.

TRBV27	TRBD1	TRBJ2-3	CASRAGTGLDTQYF
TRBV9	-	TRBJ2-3	CASSATITDTQYF
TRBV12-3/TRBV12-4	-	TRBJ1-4	CASSSGIDNEKLFF
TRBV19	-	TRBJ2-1	CASSMGFNMNEQFF
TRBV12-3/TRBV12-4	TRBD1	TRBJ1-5	CASSPHLTGEKGNQPQHF
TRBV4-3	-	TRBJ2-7	CASSQIYSLPYYEQYF
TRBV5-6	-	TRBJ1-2	CASRHNTASGGYTF
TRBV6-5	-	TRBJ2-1	CASSYAGPNEQFF
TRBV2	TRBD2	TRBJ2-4	CASRGLGPNIQYF
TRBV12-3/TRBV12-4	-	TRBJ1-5	CASSLKGSSGQPQHF
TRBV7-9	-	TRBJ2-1	CASSLTGGIENEQFF
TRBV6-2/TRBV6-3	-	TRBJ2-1	CASSYQRDLLMDEQFF
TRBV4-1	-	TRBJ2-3	CASSQASRSSTDTQYF
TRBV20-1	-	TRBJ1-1	CSASQGRGTEAFF
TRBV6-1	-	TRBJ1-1	CASSPNIGGDTEAFF
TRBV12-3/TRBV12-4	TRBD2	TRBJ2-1	CASSSGLVDNEQFF
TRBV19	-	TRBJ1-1	CASSISGGGAFF